A selection of T cell receptor beta chains follows, all from one sample in a study of shared clonotypes between healthy human individuals. Measured with immunoSEQ multiplex PCR; TCRdb has only the in-frame clones, and not every one. The sample lists over a million clones, about 96% occurring once. The material sequenced was naive CD4+ T cells sorted from blood. The receptors were sampled from a young man in good health. Both conserved end residues are part of each CDR3. D genes are given only for firm matches. Size values are once, few and many counts, or a class for expanded clones, and some rows have none.

J gene,D gene,clone size,V gene,CDR3 DNA,CDR3 protein
TRBJ1-1,-,-,TRBV6-4,TGTGCCAGCAGCGCATCGTTCACTGAAGCTTTCTTT,CASSASFTEAFF
TRBJ2-2,TRBD2,-,TRBV2,TGTGCCAGCACAAGCGGGAGGGTAGGGGAGCTGTTTTTT,CASTSGRVGELFF
TRBJ2-3,-,-,TRBV18,TGTGCCAACACCAGGGATGATACGCAGTATTTT,CANTRDDTQYF
TRBJ2-5,-,-,TRBV2,TGTGCCAGCAGTGATGGGAGGTCGATCGAGACCCAGTACTTC,CASSDGRSIETQYF
TRBJ2-1,-,-,TRBV27,TGTGCCAGCAGTTCACCCCTAGGTCCGTGGAATGAGCAGTTCTTC,CASSSPLGPWNEQFF
TRBJ2-2,TRBD1,-,TRBV5-4,TGTGCCAGCAGGTCGACAGGGGTGAACGGGGAGCTGTTTTTT,CASRSTGVNGELFF
TRBJ2-5,-,-,TRBV25-1,TGTGCCAGCAGTGTTCTCGGGGTCCAAGAGACCCAGTACTTC,CASSVLGVQETQYF
TRBJ2-7,TRBD1,-,TRBV5-4,TGTGCCAGCAGCCCGGGGAGGACAGGGCCGGGCGAGCAGTACTTC,CASSPGRTGPGEQYF
TRBJ2-2,-,-,TRBV15,TGTGCCACCATACCAAGACAGGCCCTCAACACCGGGGAGCTGTTTTTT,CATIPRQALNTGELFF
TRBJ1-4,-,-,TRBV2,TGTGCCAGCAGTCCCCAGGCATATGCAACTAATGAAAAACTGTTTTTT,CASSPQAYATNEKLFF
TRBJ2-1,TRBD2,-,TRBV9,TGTGCCAGCAGCGTAGGTAGTAGCGGGGGCACAGGAGAGCAGTTCTTC,CASSVGSSGGTGEQFF
TRBJ2-5,-,-,TRBV6-1,TGTGCCAGCACCCTCCTAAGTCCCCAAGAGACCCAGTACTTC,CASTLLSPQETQYF
TRBJ1-5,TRBD1,-,TRBV18,TGTGCCAGCTCCCCAGGACAGGGAGATCATCAGCCCCAGCATTTT,CASSPGQGDHQPQHF
TRBJ2-3,TRBD1,-,TRBV11-2,TGTGCCAGCAGCTACGGGACAGGTGGTCCGACAGATACGCAGTATTTT,CASSYGTGGPTDTQYF
TRBJ2-1,TRBD2,once,TRBV11-1,TGTGCCAGCAGCTTAGTGGGGGGAGGGTCCTACAATGAGCAGTTCTTC,CASSLVGGGSYNEQFF
TRBJ1-3,-,-,TRBV2,TGTGCCAGTGGCGGGGACAACTCTGGAAACACCATATATTTT,CASGGDNSGNTIYF
TRBJ2-7,-,-,TRBV29-1,TGCAGCGCGAGAGGGGGATCCCCTGGGGACGAGCAGTACTTC,CSARGGSPGDEQYF
TRBJ2-3,TRBD2,once,TRBV18,TGTGCCAGCTCACCCTTGGCGGGAGTTGGGCAAGATACGCAGTATTTT,CASSPLAGVGQDTQYF
TRBJ2-5,TRBD1,-,TRBV5-4,TGTGCCAGCAGAACACAGGGGGCCGCAGAGACCCAGTACTTC,CASRTQGAAETQYF
TRBJ2-7,TRBD1,-,TRBV7-2,TGTGCCAGCAGCTTGACAGGGTCCGGCTACGAGCAGTACTTC,CASSLTGSGYEQYF
TRBJ1-2,-,-,TRBV28,TGTGCCAGCAGTTTCCGGGGGGTAGGTGCGGGCTACACCTTC,CASSFRGVGAGYTF
TRBJ1-3,-,-,TRBV28,TGTGCCAGCAGTTTATCGGTAAACACCATATATTTT,CASSLSVNTIYF
TRBJ2-7,-,once,TRBV9,TGTGCCAGCAGCGTGGGAACTACTAGCTACGAGCAGTACTTC,CASSVGTTSYEQYF
TRBJ1-5,TRBD1,-,TRBV6-1,TGTGCCAGCAGGGAAGCGGGACAGGGTCTTCAGCCCCAGCATTTT,CASREAGQGLQPQHF
TRBJ2-1,TRBD1,-,TRBV28,TGTGCCAGCAGTTCGCTCCTCCGGGACAGGACCAATGAGCAGTTCTTC,CASSSLLRDRTNEQFF
TRBJ1-5,-,-,TRBV5-1,TGCGCCAGCAGCTTGGGAGGGAGTCAGCCCCAGCATTTT,CASSLGGSQPQHF
TRBJ2-7,TRBD1,-,TRBV5-1,TGCGCCAGCAGCCAAGACAGGGTGGCCTACGAGCAGTACTTC,CASSQDRVAYEQYF
TRBJ1-3,-,-,TRBV29-1,TGCAGCGTTGGACAGAGCTCTGGAAACACCATATATTTT,CSVGQSSGNTIYF
TRBJ2-5,-,few,TRBV19,TGTGCCAGTAGTACGGGATCGGGTAATGTGGCCCAGTACTTC,CASSTGSGNVAQYF
TRBJ1-1,TRBD1,-,TRBV5-1,TGCGCCAGCAGCTTTACCATGACAGGGCTCTCCGAAGCTTTCTTT,CASSFTMTGLSEAFF
TRBJ1-1,TRBD1,-,TRBV10-2,TGCGCCAGCAGCGGGACAGCTACGAACACTGAAGCTTTCTTT,CASSGTATNTEAFF
TRBJ2-5,TRBD2,-,TRBV4-1,TGCGCCAGCAGCCAAGGGATACTAGCGGGATTAGAGACCCAGTACTTC,CASSQGILAGLETQYF
TRBJ2-5,-,once,TRBV5-1,TGCGCCAGCAGAGGGATGGAGACCCAGTACTTC,CASRGMETQYF
TRBJ1-2,-,-,TRBV15,TGTGCCACCAGCAGAGATCTACGGGGTACCGCTGGCTACACCTTC,CATSRDLRGTAGYTF